This T cell receptor beta chain was obtained from a study of T-cell memory formation after mild COVID-19 (dated by TCRdb to the early 2020s). In the study overall: TCR sequence clusters from the two donors were found to be largely donor specific. In a couple of donors, T-cell clones that expanded and contracted after mild COVID-19 were tracked by sequencing TCRalpha and TCRbeta repertoires over time. The cohort comprised two young, previously healthy adult volunteers, one female and one male. Results and caveats for the whole study, not just this receptor: The study included only a couple of mild cases, and larger cohorts that include severe cases with pre-infection samples were judged to be necessary. The detection of some responding clones in pre-infection memory suggests that pre-existing cross-reactive memory T cells joined the SARS-CoV-2 response. SARS-CoV-2 specificity was not confirmed for the second-wave clones peaking on day 37. Contracting CD4+ clones turned up mainly in the CM and EM memory subsets, whereas EMRA was where CD8+ clones were enriched. Clones that contracted from day 15 to 85 showed balanced CD4/CD8 phenotypes, whereas a second wave of clones that expanded from day 15 to 37 leaned towards CD4+.

The table lists this clonotype with a few counts. Its antigen target is currently unknown. Base qualities were left out, and no much larger clone turns up one base away. Cut back by 1 base and 8 bases, the V and J ends lie 11 bases apart. The germline V gene gives CDR1 as SGHTA and CDR2 as FQGNSA. Counted from cysteine to phenylalanine, this CDR3 has 13 amino acids. Just CDR3 DNA is preserved here, 39 bases in frame from base 1. Ficoll-Paque density gradient centrifugation was used to isolate PBMCs. The sample was run on an Illumina NovaSeq 6000. TCRalpha and TCRbeta cDNA libraries were constructed by 5'RACE with constant-segment primers, with sample barcodes and unique molecular identifiers being introduced. Trizol reagent was used to extract RNA from every sample. Library amplification was performed in two PCR steps, and a second sample barcode and Illumina TruSeq adapters were introduced in the second step. Libraries were sequenced on an Illumina NovaSeq with 2 x 150 bp paired-end reads. As for how the authors treated the data: Demultiplexing of reads and collapsing into UMI-guided consensus sequences were performed with migec v1.2.7. Using mixcr v2.1.11, the UMI consensuses were aligned to TRA and TRB V and J templates and assembled into clonotypes. Expanded or contracted clonotypes were those called significant by both edgeR and NoisET, with noise models trained on biological replicates. For edgeR calls, the cutoffs were a false discovery rate-adjusted p below 0.01 and a log2 fold-change threshold of 1. As an exploratory analysis of dynamics, max-normalized trajectories of the 1000 most abundant clonotypes were examined with PCA combined with hierarchical clustering. The CD4 or CD8 phenotype of responding clones was assigned using the separately sequenced CD4+ and CD8+ repertoires. The raw public data were reprocessed by TCRdb itself: fastp quality trimming at Q25, MiXCR clonotype calling, in-frame beta chains only. Identical CDR3 protein sequences are pooled into one entry, listed with their most common genes and DNA. The V and J calls were determined by TCRdb, not by the authors. In this sample the table shows about 290,000 distinct CDR3 sequences, more than 15% of which occur a single time. In total, the top ten clones hold more than 20% of the sample.

Sequenced sample: PBMCs or a T cell subset sorted from them (not recorded which). The TCR sequence derives from a man aged 18 to 29 who had mild COVID-19 (a few samples of this study predate the infection). The sample titles of this study are shuffled in the database, so cell type and time point are left out; the donor was told from shared clones. This chain joins TRBV7-2 to TRBJ1-2; possibly the D gene is TRBD1, per 6 matching bases. DNA sequence: TGTGCCAGCAGCTTAGACAGGGAGAGAGGCTACACCTTC. It is translated as CASSLDRERGYTF.